This T cell receptor beta chain was sequenced for a study of blood T cell repertoires in COVID-19. The wider study: There were acute and convalescent COVID-19 samples, and they came from the United States, Italy and Spain. In each case, the material was cDNA or gDNA derived from T cells, B-cell-depleted T cells, or PBMCs.

Seattle enrolled patients during active infection and tracked them longitudinally. Source study methods: Amplification of reference gene primers provided the estimated nucleated cell counts. Clones were sequenced by immunoSEQ multiplex PCR, and TCRdb holds only the in-frame ones, with some missing. V and J calls and clone size are those listed in that table; D and trimming were worked out from the DNA. Found here are a few hundred thousand clones, 80% to 85% of them singletons; the top ten hold approximately 8.4%. The CDR3 is 13 amino acids. V lost 7 bases and J lost 5; bases outside the gene matches: 10. Per germline, CDR1 GTSNPN and CDR2 SVGIG (reference sequence).

Sequencing used peripheral blood. V usage is TRBV30 and J usage is TRBJ2-5; 7 bases agree with TRBD1. The origin of this receptor is a woman older than 75 with COVID-19, enrolled during active disease. DNA for the CDR3: TGTGCCTCGATCAAAGGGGGCTATGAGACCCAGTACTTC. This translates into CASIKGGYETQYF.